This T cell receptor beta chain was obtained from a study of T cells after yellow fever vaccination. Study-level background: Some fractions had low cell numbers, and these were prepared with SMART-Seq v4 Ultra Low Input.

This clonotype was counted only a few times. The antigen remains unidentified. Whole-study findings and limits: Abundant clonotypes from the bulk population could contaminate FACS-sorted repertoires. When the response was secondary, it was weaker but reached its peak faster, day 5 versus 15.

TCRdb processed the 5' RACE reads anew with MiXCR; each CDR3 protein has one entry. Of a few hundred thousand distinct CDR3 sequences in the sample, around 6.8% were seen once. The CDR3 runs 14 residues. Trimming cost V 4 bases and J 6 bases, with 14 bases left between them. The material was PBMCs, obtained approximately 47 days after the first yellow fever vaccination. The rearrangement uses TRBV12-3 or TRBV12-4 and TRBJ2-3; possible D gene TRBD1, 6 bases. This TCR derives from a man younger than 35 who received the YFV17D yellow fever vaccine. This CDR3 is CASSYTGLTDTQYF. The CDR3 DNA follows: TGTGCCAGCAGTTACACAGGGTTGACGGATACGCAGTATTTT.